Listed here are 21 T cell receptor beta chains from one sample, sequenced in a study of blood T cell repertoires in COVID-19. The data were produced by immunoSEQ multiplex PCR, yet TCRdb's version contains in-frame clones alone and is incomplete. The sample carries 65,000 to 90,000 clones, roughly 84% recorded once. Sequencing was done on a sample of peripheral blood. The origin of the receptors is a man aged 80 or over with active or convalescent COVID-19.

The V and J genes are TRBV21-1 and TRBJ2-2; the table's D call of TRBD1 was not tested on the DNA. TRBV21-1 represents a pseudogene. The CDR3 is made up of 17 amino acids. CDR3 amino acids: CASSNGGQGASTGELFF. The CDR3 DNA reads as TGTGCCAGCAGCAATGGGGGACAGGGGGCCTCCACCGGGGAGCTGTTTTTT.

This clone has a handful of counts. The chain uses TRBV9 and TRBJ1-5, with a tentative D call TRBD1 (5 bases). V lost 3 bases and J 6 bases, leaving 10 bases between the germline ends. Per germline, CDR1 SGDLS and CDR2 YYNGEE. The CDR3 is made up of 13 amino acids. CDR3 nucleotides: TGTGCCAGCAGCGAGGGGCCGATTCAGCCCCAGCATTTT. Amino acid sequence: CASSEGPIQPQHF. Drawing the rest from reference TRBV9 and TRBJ1-5, the complete variable domain is DSGVTQTPKHLITATGQRVTLRCSPRSGDLSVYWYQQSLDQGLQFLIQYYNGEERAKGNILERFSAQQFPDLHSELNLSSLELGDSALYFCASSEGPIQPQHFGDGTRLSIL.

The rearrangement uses TRBV5-1 and TRBJ2-3; no firm D call. Germline V gene data show CDR1 as SGHRS and CDR2 as YFSETQ. The ends were cut back, 4 bases at V and 7 bases at J, with 16 bases in the middle. CDR3 length: 14 amino acids. The CDR3 reads CASSAGWARHTQYF. CDR3 in DNA: TGCGCCAGCAGCGCCGGTTGGGCCCGCCATACGCAGTATTTT.

The chain is built from TRBV21-1 and TRBJ2-7; the table's D call, TRBD2, was not checked against the DNA. TRBV21-1 is given as a pseudogene. The CDR3 extends over 16 amino acids. For the CDR3, the DNA is TGTGCCAGCAGCACCCGCAAGCGGGAGGTATCCTACGAGCAGTACTTC. This gives the protein CASSTRKREVSYEQYF.

The chain combines TRBV11-3 with TRBJ2-7; D remains ambiguous. This CDR3 has 13 residues. With 2 bases removed from V and 2 bases from J, the gap between germline ends came to 7 bases. Per the germline V gene, CDR1 is SGHNT and CDR2 is YENEEA. The CDR3 region is CASSLRVAYEQYF. The CDR3 coding sequence is TGTGCCAGCAGCTTACGGGTCGCCTACGAGCAGTACTTC.

V gene TRBV7-2 combines with J gene TRBJ2-3; D possibly corresponds to TRBD1 (5 bases). There are 15 residues in the CDR3. Germline CDR1 and CDR2: SGHTA and FQGNSA. The V and J ends lost 5 bases and 1 base respectively, with 13 bases between them. The CDR3 protein is CASSPRQLGTDTQYF. CDR3 bases: TGTGCCAGCAGCCCCCGACAGCTAGGCACAGATACGCAGTATTTT.

The CDR3 sequence is CASSELRAYNEQFF. DNA of the CDR3: TGTGCCAGCAGTGAACTCAGGGCCTACAATGAGCAGTTCTTC. The J gene is TRBJ2-1, the V gene TRBV2, with D perhaps TRBD1 (5 bases). Between the trimmed V and J ends, which lost 2 bases and 2 bases, there was a span of 7 bases. The CDR3 has 14 residues. Germline loops: CDR1 SNHLY, CDR2 FYNNEI.

This CDR3 is CASSQPSGRSGEQYF. The CDR3 DNA sequence: TGTGCCAGCAGTCAACCTAGCGGGAGATCGGGTGAGCAGTACTTC. The chain has TRBV28 and TRBJ2-7; 10 nucleotides align to TRBD2. Germline V gives CDR1 MDHEN, CDR2 SYDVKM. V was pared by 5 bases and J by 7 bases, with 11 bases of the junction left unmatched. This CDR3 contains 15 residues.

This rearrangement joins TRBV7-9 to TRBJ1-1; D uncertain. The CDR3 runs 14 residues. The germline V and J ends were trimmed by 1 base and 4 bases, with 10 bases remaining between them. Germline assignment: CDR1 SEHNR and CDR2 FQNEAQ (reference sequence). CDR3 DNA: TGTGCCAGCAGCTTAGATAACGCAGTCACTGAAGCTTTCTTT. It is translated as CASSLDNAVTEAFF. Full variable domain (missing parts from reference TRBV7-9 and TRBJ1-1): DTGVSQNPRHKITKRGQNVTFRCDPISEHNRLYWYRQTLGQGPEFLTYFQNEAQLEKSRLLSDRFSAERPKGSFSTLEIQRTEQGDSAMYLCASSLDNAVTEAFFGQGTRLTVV.

This sequence joins TRBV11-2 and TRBJ2-3; 10 bases agree with TRBD2. The CDR3 contains 16 residues. Germline CDR1 and CDR2: SGHAT and FQNNGV. The V and J ends lost 7 bases and 2 bases, in that order; junction bases with no gene match: 9. This chain's CDR3 is CASTPVAGGVTDTQYF. The CDR3 coding sequence is TGTGCCAGCACCCCCGTAGCGGGGGGCGTCACAGATACGCAGTATTTT.

V and J are TRBV6-1 and TRBJ2-5; D possibly corresponds to TRBD2 (6 bases). The CDR3 is 15 amino acids. The V end was cut by 1 base, the J end by 3 bases, with 12 bases between. Germline V gives CDR1 MNHNS, CDR2 SASEGT. The CDR3 DNA sequence: TGTGCCAGCAGTGAAGGATGGGGGGAGGAAGAGACCCAGTACTTC. This translates into CASSEGWGEEETQYF.

This CDR3 reads CSVEVNYNEQFF. CDR3 nucleotide sequence: TGCAGCGTTGAAGTTAATTACAATGAGCAGTTCTTC. The chain employs TRBV29-1 and TRBJ2-1; no clear D. From germline, CDR1 is SQVTM and CDR2 ANQGSEA. The CDR3 spans 12 residues. The V gene lost 1 base and the J gene lost 4 bases, with 5 bases spanning the gap.

The chain links TRBV7-2 to TRBJ1-4, with D tentatively TRBD1 (5 bases). This CDR3 has 14 residues. V dropped 1 base and J dropped 5 bases, with 8 bases sitting between them. The germline V gene has CDR1 SGHTA and CDR2 FQGNSA. This CDR3 is CASSLGAGNEKLFF. The CDR3 DNA follows: TGTGCCAGCAGCTTAGGCGCAGGGAATGAAAAACTGTTTTTT. Together with reference TRBV7-2 and TRBJ1-4, the CDR3 gives the full variable domain: GAGVSQSPSNKVTEKGKDVELRCDPISGHTALYWYRQSLGQGLEFLIYFQGNSAPDKSGLPSDRFSAERTGGSVSTLTIQRTQQEDSAVYLCASSLGAGNEKLFFGSGTQLSVL.

The chain links TRBV18 to TRBJ2-4; 9 bases line up with TRBD2. With 1 base clipped from V and 5 bases from J, the junction kept 0 bases outside the gene matches. The CDR3 has 14 residues. Germline CDR1 and CDR2: KGHSH and LQKENI. The CDR3 nucleotides read TGTGCCAGCTCACCACAGCGGGGGGAAAACATTCAGTACTTC. This gives the protein CASSPQRGENIQYF.

The chain employs TRBV10-2 and TRBJ1-6; the match to TRBD1 covers 10 bases. From germline, CDR1 is WSHSY and CDR2 SAAADI. There are 13 residues in the CDR3. J lost 9 bases, V lost 10 bases, and 6 bases had no gene match. The CDR3 sequence: CATRDRGSSPLHF. CDR3 bases: TGCGCCACCCGGGACAGGGGAAGTTCACCCCTCCACTTT.

The V and J genes are TRBV2 and TRBJ2-1; 8 bases are shared with TRBD1. CDR1 SNHLY and CDR2 FYNNEI come from the germline V gene. V lost 6 bases, J lost 9 bases, and 7 bases stayed unmatched. The CDR3 loop spans 13 amino acids. The CDR3 reads CASRNPGQAEQFF. The CDR3 nucleotides are TGTGCCAGCAGAAACCCGGGACAGGCTGAGCAGTTCTTC.

The rearrangement links TRBV27 to TRBJ2-4; the match to TRBD1 covers 9 bases. In germline, CDR1 is MNHEY, CDR2 SMNVEV (reference sequence). The CDR3 length is 13 residues. J gave up 7 bases and V 6 bases, and 4 bases lay outside the gene matches. CDR3 sequence: CASRRTGDNIQYF. The DNA for the CDR3 is TGTGCCAGCAGAAGGACAGGGGATAACATTCAGTACTTC.

The chain has TRBV10-3 and TRBJ2-1, with a tentative D call TRBD2 (5 bases). V gave up 5 bases and J gave up 9 bases, with 14 bases separating them. This CDR3 is built from 13 residues. Germline CDR1 reads ENHRY; CDR2 reads SYGVKD. CDR3 DNA sequence: TGTGCCATCAGTCCGGAGCCCGCGGGTGAGCAGTTCTTC. It codes for CAISPEPAGEQFF.

The gene calls are TRBV5-6 and TRBJ2-1, with 9 nucleotides matching TRBD2. This CDR3 has 16 residues. V shed 0 bases, J shed 1 base, and the junction held 2 bases outside the gene matches. Germline CDR1 reads SGHDT; CDR2 reads YYEEEE. CDR3: CASSLGGRGSYNEQFF. CDR3 in DNA: TGTGCCAGCAGCTTGGGCGGGAGGGGTTCCTACAATGAGCAGTTCTTC.

The gene calls are TRBV7-2 and TRBJ2-7; D might be TRBD2 (5 bases). Trimming shortened V by 4 bases and J by 6 bases, and 13 bases separated the two germline ends. There are 13 residues in the CDR3. CDR1 SGHTA and CDR2 FQGNSA come from the germline V gene. CDR3 coding DNA: TGTGCCAGCAGCTCGGACTGGAACCTCGAGCAGTACTTC. Translation gives CASSSDWNLEQYF. The whole variable domain, filled in from reference TRBV7-2 and TRBJ2-7, reads GAGVSQSPSNKVTEKGKDVELRCDPISGHTALYWYRQSLGQGLEFLIYFQGNSAPDKSGLPSDRFSAERTGGSVSTLTIQRTQQEDSAVYLCASSSDWNLEQYFGPGTRLTVT.

This clone has more than one count but fewer than ten. The chain is built from TRBV19 and TRBJ1-1, with D perhaps TRBD1 (5 bases). The CDR3 length is 15 residues. V was trimmed by 4 bases and J by 0 bases, leaving 12 bases between them. The germline CDR1 and CDR2 sequences are LNHDA and SQIVND (reference sequence). This CDR3 is CASSTGQGLNTEAFF. CDR3 DNA: TGTGCCAGTAGTACCGGACAAGGGCTGAACACTGAAGCTTTCTTT.